This T cell receptor beta chain was sequenced for a study of CD8+ T cells in alopecia areata. Study results and caveats: More clonal than normal scalp was lesional scalp, particularly alopecia totalis/universalis. Scalp sequencing captures resident alphabeta T cells of normal skin too.

V lost 4 bases to trimming and J lost 0 bases, with 13 bases between them. This CDR3 comprises 15 residues. Germline V CDR1 and CDR2: MDHEN, SYDVKM. Comment on this clone: What it binds is unknown.

PBMCs provided sorted CD4+ and CD8+ T cells. The authors extracted RNA and reverse transcribed it into cDNA as the sequencing template. The data were produced by immunoSEQ multiplex PCR, yet TCRdb's version contains in-frame clones alone and is incomplete. Of approximately 120,000 clones in the sample, about 46% were seen once. The specimen was NKG2D-low CD8+ T cells sorted from blood. The origin of this receptor is a human donor with alopecia areata. The J gene is TRBJ2-7, the V gene TRBV28, with TRBD2 as a possible D gene (7 bases). CDR3 DNA sequence: TGTGCCAGCAGTTGGGGGCTAGCGGACTCCTACGAGCAGTACTTC. Its protein product is CASSWGLADSYEQYF.